This TCR beta chain was observed in a study of blood T cells in healthy people across ages. Study findings and constraints: More naive CD4+ cells and higher diversity marked long-lived donors relative to aged donors.

As for this clonotype: Its matching antigen is unknown.

V was cut by 2 bases and J by 4 bases, with 14 bases left in between. The CDR3 is made up of 16 amino acids. Germline V gene sequence: CDR1 SGHVS, CDR2 FQNEAQ. Primed by a sample-barcoded 5' primer and a J-beta primer mix, a second PCR proceeded for roughly 6 to 12 cycles. TCRdb independently ran MiXCR on the 5' RACE reads; one entry per CDR3 protein. This table holds about 760,000 distinct CDR3 sequences, about 25% found once. These same data were also listed under a study on T cells of mothers and their children. That report notes: Per child, 2.8 million or so TCR beta CDR3 reads were obtained, against over 9 million per mother.

This TCR derives from a boy aged 5-17 years in good health. Source material: blood. The chain carries TRBV7-8 and TRBJ2-2; D is perhaps TRBD1 or TRBD2 (5 bases each). In DNA, the CDR3 is TGTGCCAGCAGCTTAACGAGGGGCGGGCTCACCGGGGAGCTGTTTTTT. It encodes CASSLTRGGLTGELFF.